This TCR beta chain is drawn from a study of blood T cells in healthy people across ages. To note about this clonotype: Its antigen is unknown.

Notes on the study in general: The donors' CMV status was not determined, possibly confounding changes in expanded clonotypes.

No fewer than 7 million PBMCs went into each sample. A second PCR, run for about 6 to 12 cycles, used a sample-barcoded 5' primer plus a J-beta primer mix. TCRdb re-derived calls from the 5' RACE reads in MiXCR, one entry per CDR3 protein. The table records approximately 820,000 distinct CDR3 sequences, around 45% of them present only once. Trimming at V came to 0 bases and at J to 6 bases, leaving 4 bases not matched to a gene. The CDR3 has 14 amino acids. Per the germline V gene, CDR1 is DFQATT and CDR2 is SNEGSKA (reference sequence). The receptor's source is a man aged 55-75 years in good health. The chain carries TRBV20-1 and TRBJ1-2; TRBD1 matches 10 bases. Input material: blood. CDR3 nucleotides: TGCAGTGCTAGAGATCTGACAGGGGGCAATGGCTACACCTTC. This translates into CSARDLTGGNGYTF.